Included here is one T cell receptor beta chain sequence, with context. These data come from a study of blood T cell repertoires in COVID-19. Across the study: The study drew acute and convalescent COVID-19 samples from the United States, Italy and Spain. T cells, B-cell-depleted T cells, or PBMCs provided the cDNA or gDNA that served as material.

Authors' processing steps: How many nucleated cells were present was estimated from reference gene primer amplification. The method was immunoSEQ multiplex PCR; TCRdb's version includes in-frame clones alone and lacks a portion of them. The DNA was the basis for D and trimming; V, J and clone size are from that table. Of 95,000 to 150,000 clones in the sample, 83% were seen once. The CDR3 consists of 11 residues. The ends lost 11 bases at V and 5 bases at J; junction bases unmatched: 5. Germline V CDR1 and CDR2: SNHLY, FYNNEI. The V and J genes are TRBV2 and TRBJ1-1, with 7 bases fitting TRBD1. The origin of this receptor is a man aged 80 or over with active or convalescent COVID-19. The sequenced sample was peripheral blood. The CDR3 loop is CAGGQETEAFF. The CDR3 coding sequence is TGTGCCGGAGGACAGGAGACTGAAGCTTTCTTT.